Below are 2 T cell receptor beta chains sequenced from a single sample in a study of OX40 agonist ivuxolimab in advanced cancers. Here immunoSEQ multiplex PCR was the method, and the copy in TCRdb shows in-frame clones only, minus some. Altogether tens of thousands of clones are present, 75% to 90% being singletons, with the ten largest covering roughly 6.8%. Sequences were derived from CD4+ or CD8+ T cells sorted from blood, sampled in a trial of the OX40 agonist ivuxolimab. The receptors were sampled from an adult with an advanced solid tumor such as melanoma, head and neck, liver or kidney cancer.

The V call is TRBV10-2, the J call TRBJ2-5; 10 bases agree with TRBD2. Germline CDR1 is WSHSY and CDR2 is SAAADI. The CDR3 is 17 residues long. V shed 7 bases, J shed 8 bases, and the junction held 19 bases outside the gene matches. The CDR3 loop is CASTQRGVLAGDFTQYF. CDR3 DNA sequence: TGCGCCAGCACACAGAGGGGGGTCCTAGCGGGAGATTTCACCCAGTACTTC.

Comment on this clone: The junction does not match germline at one end; this may be a read error. CDR3 DNA: TGTGCCAGCAGTTTGGGACTTCGACAAGAGACCCAGTACTTC. This sequence encodes CASSLGLRQETQYF. J is TRBJ2-5 and V is TRBV5-8; D is possibly TRBD2 (6 bases). CDR1 and CDR2 (germline): SGHTS, YDEGEE. The CDR3 has 14 residues.